This TCR beta chain emerged from a study of T cell repertoires in cytomegalovirus infection. Study details: Both a matching HLA type and CMV infection were indicated by public TCR beta signatures.

One entry per CDR3 protein, called by TCRdb with MiXCR from the reads. Of roughly 310,000 distinct CDR3 sequences in the sample, 25% to 30% were seen once. Whole-study findings and limits: The cumulative frequency of public TCR beta families identified carriers of CMV plus the relevant HLA.

This clonotype was found a few times. What it binds is not known. Sample: cultured PBMCs, taken from culture after CMV antigen stimulation. The source of this sequence is a human donor in good health (CMV status not recorded). Some clones in this sample may be carry-over from other donors' samples.

The CDR3 here is CASSLPVPRGSYEQYF. CDR3 nucleotide sequence: TGTGCCAGCAGTTTACCAGTACCAAGGGGTTCCTACGAGCAGTACTTC. The J gene is TRBJ2-7, the V gene TRBV28; TRBD1 is a possible D gene (5 bases). CDR3 length: 16 residues. The germline V and J ends were trimmed by 2 bases and 1 base, with 15 bases remaining between them. Germline values: CDR1 MDHEN, CDR2 SYDVKM.